This is a list of T cell receptor beta chains from one sample in a study of Ad26.COV2.S vaccination and SARS-CoV-2 variants. Here immunoSEQ multiplex PCR was the method, and the copy in TCRdb shows in-frame clones only, minus some. Seen here are some 190,000 clones, approximately 90% observed once, and the top ten hold 4.5% to 7.5%. The specimen comprised peripheral blood, sampled after recovery from COVID-19. The receptors derive from a human donor who had recovered from COVID-19. Both conserved end residues are part of each CDR3. Each record gives: V gene, J gene, D gene, clone size, CDR3 DNA, CDR3 protein. A D gene is named only where the DNA matches it firmly. The listing skips clone size in some rows; elsewhere it reads once, few, many or a size class.

TRBV4-2,TRBJ1-3,NA,NA,TGTGCCAGCAGCCAAGGGGAGGGCTTTGGAAACACCATATATTTT,CASSQGEGFGNTIYF
TRBV5-1,TRBJ2-1,TRBD1,NA,TGCGCCAGCAGCTTCGGGCAAGGACAGGGTAATGAGCAGTTCTTC,CASSFGQGQGNEQFF
TRBV6-5,TRBJ2-1,NA,NA,TGTGCCAGCAACAGGAACGGAGACAATGAGCAGTTCTTC,CASNRNGDNEQFF
TRBV4-1,TRBJ1-2,NA,NA,TGCGCCAGCAGCCAAGATGAAGACAACGCCGCCTATTATGGCTACACCTTC,CASSQDEDNAAYYGYTF
TRBV7-3,TRBJ1-1,NA,once,TGTGCCAGCAGCTTAGGAAGCAGTAACACTGAAGCTTTCTTT,CASSLGSSNTEAFF
TRBV10-3,TRBJ2-7,NA,few,TGTGCCATCAGTCCGGGAGATTCGCAGTACTTC,CAISPGDSQYF
TRBV27,TRBJ2-7,TRBD2,NA,TGTGCCAGCAGTGTAACTAGCGGTCTCTACGAGCAGTACTTC,CASSVTSGLYEQYF
TRBV6-4,TRBJ2-3,NA,NA,TGTGCCAGCATTAACAGGAAGAGCACAGATACGCAGTATTTT,CASINRKSTDTQYF
TRBV7-6,TRBJ2-6,NA,medium-sized,TGTGCCAGCAGCCCTACCGGTGGGGCCAACGTCCTGACTTTC,CASSPTGGANVLTF
TRBV11-2,TRBJ2-1,NA,NA,TGTGCCAGCAGCTTAGGGGTCCCGGGGAGTGAGCAGTTCTTC,CASSLGVPGSEQFF
TRBV6-5,TRBJ1-4,NA,NA,TGTGCCAGCAGTTACGGGGGTCCTAATGAAAAACTGTTTTTT,CASSYGGPNEKLFF
TRBV2,TRBJ1-6,TRBD1,once,TGTGCCAGCAGCGCCGGGACAGGGGGCGCGAAGTCACCCCTCCACTTT,CASSAGTGGAKSPLHF
TRBV19,TRBJ2-5,TRBD2,NA,TGTGCCAGTAGTATGGGGACTAGCGGGAGTGGAGAGACCCAGTACTTC,CASSMGTSGSGETQYF
TRBV2,TRBJ2-3,TRBD2,NA,TGTGCCAGTAGAGAGCGGGAGCTCCGCACAGATACGCAGTATTTT,CASRERELRTDTQYF
TRBV5-8,TRBJ2-2,TRBD1,NA,TGTGCCAGCAGCTTGGAGTTCAGGGGGCCACCCGGGGAGCTGTTTTTT,CASSLEFRGPPGELFF
TRBV6-5,TRBJ1-3,NA,NA,TGTGCCAGCATACCTGCGGACGGTAGAAACACCATATATTTT,CASIPADGRNTIYF
TRBV11-2,TRBJ2-6,NA,NA,TGTGCCAGCAGAAAGCACAGGGACCTCTCTGGGGCCAACGTCCTGACTTTC,CASRKHRDLSGANVLTF
TRBV14,TRBJ2-1,NA,NA,TGTGCCAGCAGCTTCTTTCGACCGCTCGATGAGCAGTTCTTC,CASSFFRPLDEQFF
TRBV15,TRBJ1-3,NA,NA,TGTGCCACCAGCAGAGATCCGGGTCTCGGAAACACCATATATTTT,CATSRDPGLGNTIYF
TRBV29-1,TRBJ2-2,TRBD1,once,TGCAGCGTTGCGACGACAGGGGGATGGGCCGGGGAGCTGTTTTTT,CSVATTGGWAGELFF
TRBV6-5,TRBJ1-4,TRBD1,NA,TGTGCCAGCAGTTCCATGGGACAGGGGGCTTCTGAAAAACTGTTTTTT,CASSSMGQGASEKLFF
TRBV12-3/TRBV12-4,TRBJ2-7,NA,NA,TGTGCCAGCAGTTGGAGCCACTACGAGCAGTACTTC,CASSWSHYEQYF
TRBV2,TRBJ2-5,NA,NA,TGTGCCAGCAGCGTTCAAGAGACCCAGTACTTC,CASSVQETQYF
TRBV28,TRBJ1-5,NA,few,TGTGCCAGCAGTTTACTGACAGAGCGACAGCATTTT,CASSLLTERQHF
TRBV2,TRBJ2-3,TRBD2,NA,TGTGCCAGCAGTGAAATAGCGGGGGATACAGATACGCAGTATTTT,CASSEIAGDTDTQYF
TRBV28,TRBJ2-7,NA,NA,TGTGCCAGCAGTTTATACCGATACCCACCAGTTGGAGGAAACGAGCAGTACTTC,CASSLYRYPPVGGNEQYF
TRBV29-1,TRBJ1-2,NA,NA,TGCAGCGTTGGCGGCTTTAGCCCCGATGGCTACACCTTC,CSVGGFSPDGYTF
TRBV11-2,TRBJ2-4,NA,NA,TGTGCCAGCAGCTTAGCGGGGCTAGCCAAAAACATTCAGTACTTC,CASSLAGLAKNIQYF
TRBV19,TRBJ2-7,NA,NA,TGTGCCAGCGGGGCCGGGAGCTCCTACGAGCAGTACTTC,CASGAGSSYEQYF
TRBV3-1/TRBV3-2,TRBJ2-1,TRBD2,once,TGTGCCAGCAGCCACCCCCGGGTAGCGGGATTGAGTGAGCAGTTCTTC,CASSHPRVAGLSEQFF
TRBV6-5,TRBJ2-7,TRBD1,NA,TGTGCCAGCAGTTACCCTCGGGGACAGTCCTACGAGCAGTACTTC,CASSYPRGQSYEQYF
TRBV5-1,TRBJ2-7,TRBD1,many,TGCGCCAGCAGGTCCGGGACAGGGCCCTACGAGCAGTACTTC,CASRSGTGPYEQYF
TRBV4-1,TRBJ2-3,TRBD2,NA,TGCGCCAGCAGCCAAGAATATTCGGGAGGTCCCTGGGATACGCAGTATTTT,CASSQEYSGGPWDTQYF
TRBV19,TRBJ2-7,NA,NA,TGTGCCAGTAGGCGGGAAACCAACTCCTACGAGCAGTACTTC,CASRRETNSYEQYF
TRBV24-1,TRBJ2-1,NA,NA,TGTGCCACCAGTCCTGGGACACGGGCGAATGAGCAGTTCTTC,CATSPGTRANEQFF
TRBV7-9,TRBJ2-1,NA,NA,TGTGCCAGCAGTTACCTCGGGGCAGGGGACGCAAAGGGGCAGTTCTTC,CASSYLGAGDAKGQFF
TRBV18,TRBJ2-7,TRBD1,once,TGTGCCAGCTCACCACCAATTCCGGGACAGTCTACCTACGAGCAGTACTTC,CASSPPIPGQSTYEQYF
TRBV7-9,TRBJ2-7,NA,NA,TGTGCCAGCAGCCCCGGGGGCGGAGCTCGCGGGGATCTTAATTTC,CASSPGGGARGDLNF
TRBV7-9,TRBJ2-1,NA,NA,TGTGCCAGCAGCCCACTAGCTCCTGAGCAGTTCTTC,CASSPLAPEQFF
TRBV9,TRBJ2-7,TRBD1,NA,TGTGCCAGCAGCCCCGACAGGGGGTTCTCCTACGAGCAGTACTTC,CASSPDRGFSYEQYF
TRBV9,TRBJ2-7,TRBD2,NA,TGTGCCAGCAGCGGAGGGACTAGCTCCTACGAGCAGTACTTC,CASSGGTSSYEQYF
TRBV7-8,TRBJ1-2,NA,NA,TGTGCCAGCAGCCCGGACAGAGAGAACTATGGCTACACCTTC,CASSPDRENYGYTF
TRBV11-2,TRBJ2-2,TRBD2,NA,TGTGCCAGCAGCCCCCAACTAGCGGGGTCGAACACCGGGGAGCTGTTTTTT,CASSPQLAGSNTGELFF
TRBV2,TRBJ1-2,TRBD1,NA,TGTGCCAGCAGTGAGGGACAGGGTGGCTATGGCTACACCTTC,CASSEGQGGYGYTF
TRBV10-3,TRBJ1-5,TRBD1,few,TGTGCCATCAGTGAGGGGACAGGGTCCAATCAGCCCCAGCATTTT,CAISEGTGSNQPQHF
TRBV5-5,TRBJ2-5,TRBD2,NA,TGTGCCAGCAGTAATAGCGGGAATAGGGGAGAGACCCAGTACTTC,CASSNSGNRGETQYF
TRBV6-5,TRBJ2-7,NA,NA,TGTGCCAGCAGTCTGATAGGGAACTACGAGCAGTACTTC,CASSLIGNYEQYF
TRBV2,TRBJ2-1,TRBD2,NA,TGTGCCAGCCGGGGGGGGAACAATGAGCAGTTCTTC,CASRGGNNEQFF
TRBV7-2,TRBJ2-4,NA,NA,TGTGCCAGCAGCTTACTCGGCAGGTGGGCCGATGACATTCAGTACTTC,CASSLLGRWADDIQYF
TRBV7-2,TRBJ2-1,TRBD2,NA,TGTGCCAGCAGCAAGCGGGAGGGTTCCTACAATGAGCAGTTCTTC,CASSKREGSYNEQFF
TRBV9,TRBJ2-3,NA,once,TGTGCCAGCAGCGTAGCTCGGGCAGATACGCAGTATTTT,CASSVARADTQYF
TRBV3-1/TRBV3-2,TRBJ1-2,TRBD1,NA,TGTGCCAGCAGCCTAAGTGTCGACAGGGGAGTAGGTGGCTACACCTTC,CASSLSVDRGVGGYTF
TRBV7-8,TRBJ1-5,NA,once,TGTGCCAGCAGCTTAGGAGGGGGGGGAAATCAGCCCCAGCATTTT,CASSLGGGGNQPQHF
TRBV21-1,TRBJ1-2,NA,NA,TGTGCCAGCAGCAAAGAGAAAGGGAAGTATGGCTACACCTTC,CASSKEKGKYGYTF
TRBV7-9,TRBJ2-5,NA,NA,TGTGCCAGCAGGAAGACGGAGGGCCGAGAGACCCAGTACTTC,CASRKTEGRETQYF